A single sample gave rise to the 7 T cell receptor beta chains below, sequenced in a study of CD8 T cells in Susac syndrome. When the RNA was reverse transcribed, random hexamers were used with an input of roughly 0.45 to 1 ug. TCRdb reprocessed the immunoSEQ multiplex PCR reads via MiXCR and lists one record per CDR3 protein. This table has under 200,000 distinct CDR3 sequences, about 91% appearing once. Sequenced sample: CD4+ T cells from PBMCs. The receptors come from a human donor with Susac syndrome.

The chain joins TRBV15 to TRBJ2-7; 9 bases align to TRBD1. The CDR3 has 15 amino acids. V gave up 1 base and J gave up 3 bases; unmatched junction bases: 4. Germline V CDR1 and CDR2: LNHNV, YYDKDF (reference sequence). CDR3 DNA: TGTGCCACCAGCAGAGGCCTGGACAGGGGCTACGAGCAGTACTTC. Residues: CATSRGLDRGYEQYF.

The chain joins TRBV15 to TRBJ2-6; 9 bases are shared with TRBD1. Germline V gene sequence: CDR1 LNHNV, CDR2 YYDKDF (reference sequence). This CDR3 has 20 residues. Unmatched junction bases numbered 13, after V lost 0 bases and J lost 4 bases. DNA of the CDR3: TGTGCCACCAGCAGAGATCCCACAGGGACAGGGAGTTCAGGGGCCAACGTCCTGACTTTC. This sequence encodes CATSRDPTGTGSSGANVLTF.

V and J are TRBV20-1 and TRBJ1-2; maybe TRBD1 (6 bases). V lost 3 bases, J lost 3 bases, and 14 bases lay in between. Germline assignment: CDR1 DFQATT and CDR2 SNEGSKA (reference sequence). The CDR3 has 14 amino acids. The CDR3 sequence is CSASDQGNYYGYTF. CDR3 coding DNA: TGCAGTGCTAGCGATCAGGGGAATTACTATGGCTACACCTTC.

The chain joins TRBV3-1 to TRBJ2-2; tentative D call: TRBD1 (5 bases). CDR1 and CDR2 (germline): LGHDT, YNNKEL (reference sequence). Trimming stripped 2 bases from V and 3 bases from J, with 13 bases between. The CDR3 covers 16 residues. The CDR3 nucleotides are TGTGCCAGCAGCCAATTATCAGGGATTGACACCGGGGAGCTGTTTTTT. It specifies CASSQLSGIDTGELFF. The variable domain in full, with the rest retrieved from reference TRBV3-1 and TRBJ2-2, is DTAVSQTPKYLVTQMGNDKSIKCEQNLGHDTMYWYKQDSKKFLKIMFSYNNKELIINETVPNRFSPKSPDKAHLNLHINSLELGDSAVYFCASSQLSGIDTGELFFGEGSRLTVL.

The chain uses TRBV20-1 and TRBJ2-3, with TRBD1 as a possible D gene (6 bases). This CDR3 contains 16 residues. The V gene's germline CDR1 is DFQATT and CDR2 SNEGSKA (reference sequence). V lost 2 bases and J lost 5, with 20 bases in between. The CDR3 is CSARPDGQPTLDTQYF. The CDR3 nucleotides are TGCAGTGCTAGACCTGACGGACAGCCCACACTAGATACGCAGTATTTT.

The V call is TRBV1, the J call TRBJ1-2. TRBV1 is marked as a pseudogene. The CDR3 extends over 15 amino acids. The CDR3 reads CTSSRSRKANYGYTF. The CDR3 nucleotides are TGCACCAGCAGCCGATCAAGGAAAGCTAACTATGGCTACACCTTC.

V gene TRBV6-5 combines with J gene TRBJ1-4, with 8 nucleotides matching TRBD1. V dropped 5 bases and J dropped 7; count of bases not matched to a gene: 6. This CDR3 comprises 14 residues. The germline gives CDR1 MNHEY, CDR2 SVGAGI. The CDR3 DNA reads TGTGCCAGCAGTGCCAGGGGGCAGAGTGAAAAACTGTTTTTT. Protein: CASSARGQSEKLFF.